Listed here are 30 T cell receptor beta chains from one sample, sequenced in a study of identical twins. TCRdb called the 5' RACE reads again in MiXCR, with one record for every CDR3 protein. The repertoire holds about 720,000 distinct CDR3 sequences, with under 9% as singletons. These data were also filed under a second study, of yellow fever vaccine responses in identical twins.

The specimen was PBMCs. These receptors were collected from a woman younger than 30 in good health.

This clonotype was seen a handful of times. The chain combines TRBV7-3 with TRBJ2-2, with TRBD2 matching over 9 bases. The CDR3 contains 17 residues. V dropped 1 base and J dropped 7; count of bases not matched to a gene: 10. From germline, CDR1 is SGHTA and CDR2 FQGTGA. The CDR3 protein is CASSLSSRGGAVGELFF. CDR3 DNA sequence: TGTGCCAGCAGCTTAAGTTCTCGCGGGGGGGCCGTCGGGGAGCTGTTTTTT.

The V call is TRBV20-1, the J call TRBJ2-1, with 7 bases that match TRBD1. Germline V gene sequence: CDR1 DFQATT, CDR2 SNEGSKA (reference sequence). V trimming: 5 bases; J trimming: 4 bases; junction bases outside the gene matches: 11. The CDR3 is 15 amino acids. The CDR3: CSALTGTAVYNEQFF. DNA for the CDR3: TGCAGTGCTCTAACCGGGACAGCGGTTTACAATGAGCAGTTCTTC.

Many counts were recorded for this clonotype. The chain combines TRBV29-1 with TRBJ2-7; 8 bases agree with TRBD2. CDR1 is SQVTM, CDR2 ANQGSEA, per germline. There are 16 residues in the CDR3. V was pared by 1 base and J by 3 bases, with 11 bases of the junction left unmatched. CDR3 nucleotides: TGCAGCGTTGAAGGGTTGGAGGGACTAGAGGTCTACGAGCAGTACTTC. Translated: CSVEGLEGLEVYEQYF.

This clonotype was seen more than once but under ten times. The V call is TRBV30, the J call TRBJ2-7; TRBD1 agrees at 12 bases. CDR1 and CDR2 from the germline V gene are GTSNPN and SVGIG (reference sequence). V shed 5 bases, J shed 5 bases, and the junction held 1 base outside the gene matches. The CDR3 spans 12 residues. CDR3 amino acids: CAWGDRGHEQYF. The CDR3 nucleotides are TGTGCCTGGGGGGACAGGGGGCACGAGCAGTACTTC. Filled out from reference TRBV30 and TRBJ2-7, the complete variable domain reads SQTIHQWPATLVQPVGSPLSLECTVEGTSNPNLYWYRQAAGRGLQLLFYSVGIGQISSEVPQNLSASRPQDRQFILSSKKLLLSDSGFYLCAWGDRGHEQYFGPGTRLTVT.

This clonotype was observed many times. The genes are TRBV5-6 and TRBJ2-7; 8 positions agree with TRBD1. The CDR3 has 15 residues. Trimming took 5 bases from V and 0 from J; bases not matched to a gene: 7. From germline, CDR1 is SGHDT and CDR2 YYEEEE. The CDR3 sequence is CASSPLDRASYEQYF. DNA for the CDR3: TGTGCCAGCAGTCCCTTGGACAGGGCCTCCTACGAGCAGTACTTC.

This chain connects TRBV29-1 to TRBJ1-2; the D gene is possibly TRBD1 (6 bases). The CDR3 spans 12 residues. Looked up from germline, CDR1 is SQVTM and CDR2 is ANQGSEA. Trimming stripped 2 bases from V and 4 bases from J, with 8 bases between. For the CDR3, the DNA is TGCAGCGTTGAACGGGGGCTCTATGGCTACACCTTC. It encodes CSVERGLYGYTF.

This clonotype was observed at least ten times. DNA of the CDR3: TGTGCCAGCAGTGTCGAGGAAACTCGTGGCTACACCTTC. Amino acid sequence: CASSVEETRGYTF. The rearrangement uses TRBV6-1 and TRBJ1-2; D uncertain. The CDR3 is made up of 13 amino acids. The germline gives CDR1 MNHNS, CDR2 SASEGT. With 4 bases removed from V and 7 bases from J, the gap between germline ends came to 13 bases.

As regards this clonotype: The conserved phenylalanine or tryptophan is not found at the CDR3 terminus, so this likely reflects a read error. The V call is TRBV20-1, the J call TRBJ1-1; a possible D gene is TRBD1 (6 bases). Germline CDR1 reads DFQATT; CDR2 reads SNEGSKA (reference sequence). The CDR3 has 21 amino acids. Trimming took off 2 bases at V and 1 base at J, with 32 bases between the two ends. In DNA form, the CDR3 reads TGCAGTGCTAGACCATACATAATGAAGACGGGGGGGGGCCCCCGGAACACTGAAGCTTTCCTT. Its translation is CSARPYIMKTGGGPRNTEAFL.

This clonotype was detected ten times or more. The chain uses TRBV12-3 or TRBV12-4 and TRBJ2-7; 7 nucleotides line up with TRBD1. This CDR3 is 13 amino acids long. The V gene end was trimmed by 5 bases and the J gene end by 7 bases; junction bases not matched to a gene: 8. CDR3 loop: CASSTTGSGEQYF. CDR3 nucleotides: TGTGCCAGCAGTACGACAGGGTCGGGTGAGCAGTACTTC.

Concerning this clonotype: The junction differs from germline at one of its ends, possibly a read error. The chain has TRBV7-7 and TRBJ2-2; 9 bases are shared with TRBD1. Germline V CDR1 and CDR2: SSHAT, FNYEAQ (reference sequence). The CDR3 is made up of 16 amino acids. CDR3: CASSAGQGLDTGELFF. The CDR3 bases are TGTGCTAGCAGCGCTGGACAGGGGTTGGACACCGGGGAGCTGTTTTTT.

This chain connects TRBV29-1 to TRBJ2-7; no firm D call. Trimming pared 3 bases from V and 0 bases from J, leaving 9 bases between. This CDR3 contains 13 residues. CDR1 is SQVTM, CDR2 ANQGSEA, per germline. CDR3 bases: TGCAGCGTTGAGATGGCGGCCTCCTACGAGCAGTACTTC. It codes for CSVEMAASYEQYF.

The chain has TRBV12-3 or TRBV12-4 and TRBJ2-1, with 8 nucleotides matching TRBD2. This CDR3 region has 14 residues. Unmatched junction bases numbered 9, after V lost 8 bases and J lost 6 bases. In DNA, the CDR3 is TGTGCCAGCCGAAGCGGGGGATTGCCCAATGAGCAGTTCTTC. This translates into CASRSGGLPNEQFF.

The V and J genes are TRBV7-2 and TRBJ2-3, with D unclear. V lost 5 bases and J 4 bases, leaving 10 bases between the germline ends. This CDR3 spans 13 amino acids. Germline values: CDR1 SGHTA, CDR2 FQGNSA. As DNA, the CDR3 is TGTGCCAGCAGCCCGCTAAGCTCAGATACGCAGTATTTT. Amino acids: CASSPLSSDTQYF.

The table lists this clonotype with a few counts. Here the CDR3 reads CASSYGGLTKPTQYF. The CDR3, as DNA: TGTGCCAGCAGTTACGGAGGACTTACAAAGCCGACCCAGTACTTC. The chain combines TRBV6-5 with TRBJ2-5; D may be TRBD2 (5 bases). V lost 2 bases, J lost 7 bases, and 17 bases lay in between. Looked up from germline, CDR1 is MNHEY and CDR2 is SVGAGI. This CDR3 is built from 15 residues.

This sequence joins TRBV27 and TRBJ2-3, with TRBD2 identical over 10 bases. Germline V CDR1 and CDR2: MNHEY, SMNVEV (reference sequence). After removal of 7 bases from V and 6 bases from J, the junction contained 7 bases not matched to a gene. The CDR3 spans 14 residues. DNA for the CDR3: TGTGCCAGCACTAGCGGGGGCGACCAGGATACGCAGTATTTT. It translates to CASTSGGDQDTQYF.

This clonotype was seen at least ten times. This CDR3 is CSAPPGQANYGYTF. The CDR3 DNA is TGCAGTGCGCCTCCGGGACAGGCTAACTATGGCTACACCTTC. The rearrangement uses TRBV20-1 and TRBJ1-2; 8 bases fit TRBD1. The CDR3 length is 14 residues. Per the germline V gene, CDR1 is DFQATT and CDR2 is SNEGSKA (reference sequence). V lost 6 bases and J lost 0; bases outside the gene matches: 6.

The rearrangement links TRBV4-3 to TRBJ2-3; no clear D gene. Germline CDR1 is LGHNA and CDR2 is YSLEER. This CDR3 region has 13 residues. Trimming pared 1 base from V and 6 bases from J, leaving 8 bases between. The CDR3 DNA reads TGCGCCAGCAGCCAAGTTATAGGGGATACGCAGTATTTT. This translates into CASSQVIGDTQYF.

This clonotype was recorded at least ten times. This chain uses TRBV2 with TRBJ2-2, with D possibly being TRBD1 (6 bases). This CDR3 has 15 residues. Per the germline V gene, CDR1 is SNHLY and CDR2 is FYNNEI. Deletions cut 4 bases from V and 4 bases from J, with 13 bases between. CDR3: CASSVLQGSTGELFF. CDR3 in DNA: TGTGCCAGCAGTGTTTTACAGGGAAGCACCGGGGAGCTGTTTTTT. The full variable domain, with the rest looked up from reference TRBV2 and TRBJ2-2, is EPEVTQTPSHQVTQMGQEVILRCVPISNHLYFYWYRQILGQKVEFLVSFYNNEISEKSEIFDDQFSVERPDGSNFTLKIRSTKLEDSAMYFCASSVLQGSTGELFFGEGSRLTVL.

This clonotype was seen more than once but under ten times. V gene TRBV11-2 combines with J gene TRBJ2-3; TRBD2 agrees at 9 bases. Germline V gene lookup returns CDR1 SGHAT and CDR2 FQNNGV. CDR3 length equals 18 residues. The junction had 16 bases not matched to a gene; V was cut back by 3 bases and J by 6 bases. CDR3 protein: CASSFSPYGGGAGDTQYF. The CDR3 nucleotides read TGTGCCAGCAGCTTCTCCCCTTATGGCGGGGGGGCGGGGGATACGCAGTATTTT.

This sequence joins TRBV12-3 or TRBV12-4 and TRBJ2-2; D assignment may be TRBD1 or TRBD2 (5 bases each). The CDR3 covers 16 residues. V was pared by 6 bases and J by 2 bases, with 16 bases between. The chain's CDR3 is CASRTGTLINTGELFF. The CDR3 DNA reads as TGTGCCAGCAGAACCGGGACCTTAATAAACACCGGGGAGCTGTTTTTT.

This clonotype has ten or more counts. This chain uses TRBV5-1 with TRBJ2-3; the match to TRBD2 covers 8 bases. This CDR3 is built from 15 residues. V shed 2 bases, J shed 1 base, and the junction held 3 bases outside the gene matches. Germline V gene sequence: CDR1 SGHRS, CDR2 YFSETQ. The CDR3 coding sequence is TGCGCCAGCAGCTTCCCCGGGGGGGGCACAGATACGCAGTATTTT. It specifies CASSFPGGGTDTQYF.

This clonotype was counted at least ten times. The chain uses TRBV6-2 or TRBV6-3 and TRBJ1-2; D gene unclear. The CDR3 runs to 14 residues. CDR1 MNHEY and CDR2 SVGEGT come from the germline V gene. Between the trimmed V and J ends, which lost 5 bases and 2 bases, there was a span of 12 bases. Here the CDR3 DNA reads TGTGCCAGCAGTCTCGACGGCCGGAACTATGGCTACACCTTC. Translation gives CASSLDGRNYGYTF.

Details on this clonotype: The junction and the germline gene differ at one end; a read error may be behind it. The chain uses TRBV2 and TRBJ2-2; D not certain. The CDR3 consists of 13 residues. CDR1 SNHLY and CDR2 FYNNEI come from the germline V gene. CDR3 sequence: CACSEVYTGELFF. The CDR3 DNA follows: TGTGCCTGCAGTGAAGTTTACACCGGGGAGCTGTTTTTT. Full variable domain (remainder filled in from reference TRBV2 and TRBJ2-2): EPEVTQTPSHQVTQMGQEVILRCVPISNHLYFYWYRQILGQKVEFLVSFYNNEISEKSEIFDDQFSVERPDGSNFTLKIRSTKLEDSAMYFCACSEVYTGELFFGEGSRLTVL.

This clonotype was seen a few times. The chain employs TRBV12-3 or TRBV12-4 and TRBJ1-1; D is unclear. The CDR3 loop spans 16 amino acids. The V and J ends lost 3 bases and 1 base respectively, with 15 bases between them. The CDR3: CASSLLLPSRNTEAFF. DNA of the CDR3: TGTGCCAGCAGTTTGCTGCTACCGAGTAGGAACACTGAAGCTTTCTTT.

This clonotype was recorded a few times. This rearrangement joins TRBV4-3 to TRBJ2-6; no reliable D call. Germline loops: CDR1 LGHNA, CDR2 YSLEER. This CDR3 comprises 16 residues. V dropped 1 base and J dropped 4 bases, with 11 bases sitting between them. CDR3 coding DNA: TGCGCCAGCAGCCAAGTTTCGTTCTTGGGGGCCAACGTCCTGACTTTC. Translation gives CASSQVSFLGANVLTF.

The chain employs TRBV24-1 and TRBJ2-3; D tentatively reads TRBD1 or TRBD2 (5 bases each). CDR1 KGHDR and CDR2 SFDVKD come from the germline V gene. The length of the CDR3 is 15 residues. Trimming took off 9 bases at V and 4 bases at J, with 19 bases between the two ends. The DNA for the CDR3 is TGTGCCACCGCCGCCCGGGGCTTGGCCCCAGATACGCAGTATTTT. It codes for CATAARGLAPDTQYF.

V usage is TRBV5-6 and J usage is TRBJ2-5; D may be TRBD1 or TRBD2 (6 bases each). Trimming left V 0 bases short and J 4 bases short, with 16 bases between. Looked up from germline, CDR1 is SGHDT and CDR2 is YYEEEE. This CDR3 comprises 16 residues. The CDR3 bases are TGTGCCAGCAGCTTGGGCCCGGGGGCTTTGGGAGAGACCCAGTACTTC. Translation: CASSLGPGALGETQYF.

This chain uses TRBV5-5 with TRBJ2-2; 14 bases fit TRBD2. The CDR3 covers 16 residues. Germline V gene lookup returns CDR1 SGHKS and CDR2 YYEKEE (reference sequence). The J segment lost 6 bases and the V segment lost 4 bases, leaving 5 bases of the junction unmatched. The CDR3 DNA is TGTGCCAGCAGCCTTCGGACTAGCGGGGGGTCCGGGGAGCTGTTTTTT. Residues: CASSLRTSGGSGELFF.

The rearrangement uses TRBV6-1 and TRBJ2-2; no clear D. This CDR3 comprises 13 residues. Germline V gives CDR1 MNHNS, CDR2 SASEGT. Trimming stripped 8 bases from V and 6 bases from J, with 13 bases between. The chain's CDR3 is CASRVVFSGELFF. CDR3 bases: TGTGCCAGCCGTGTAGTGTTCTCCGGGGAGCTGTTTTTT.

This clonotype appeared many times. CDR3 amino acids: CASSLGLLQETQYF. Written as DNA, the CDR3 is TGCGCCAGCAGCTTGGGACTTCTACAAGAGACCCAGTACTTC. The chain carries TRBV5-1 and TRBJ2-5; D gene uncertain. The V end lost 0 bases, the J end lost 2 bases, and 8 bases lay between the germline ends. Germline V gene data show CDR1 as SGHRS and CDR2 as YFSETQ. The CDR3 has 14 amino acids.